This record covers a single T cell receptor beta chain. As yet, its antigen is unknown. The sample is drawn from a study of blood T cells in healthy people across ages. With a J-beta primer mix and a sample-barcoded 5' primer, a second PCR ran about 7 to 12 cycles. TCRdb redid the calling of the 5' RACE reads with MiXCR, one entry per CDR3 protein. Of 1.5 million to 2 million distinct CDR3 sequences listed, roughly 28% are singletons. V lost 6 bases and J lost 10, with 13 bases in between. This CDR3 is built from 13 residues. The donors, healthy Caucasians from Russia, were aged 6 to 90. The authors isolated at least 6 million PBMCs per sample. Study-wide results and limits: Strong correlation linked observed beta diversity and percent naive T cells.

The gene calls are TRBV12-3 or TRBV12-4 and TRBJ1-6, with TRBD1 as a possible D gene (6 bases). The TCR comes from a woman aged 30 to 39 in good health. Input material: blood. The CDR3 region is CASSPPGVSPLHF. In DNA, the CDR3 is TGTGCCAGCAGCCCACCAGGGGTATCACCCCTCCACTTT.